This TCR beta chain derives from a study of shared clonotypes between healthy human individuals. As for the study in general: Per donor, CD8 memory used one plate, CD8 naive used two, CD4 memory used three and CD4 naive used three.

Profiling relied on immunoSEQ multiplex PCR, and the TCRdb table lists in-frame clones only, not all of them. The profile shows around 200,000 clones, about 66% of them singletons. Study-level findings and limits: Memory subsets generally showed lower estimated richness than naive subsets.

The ends were cut back, 2 bases at V and 9 bases at J, with 11 bases in the middle. CDR1 and CDR2 from the germline V gene are MNHNS and SASEGT. The CDR3 has 12 amino acids. This clone was detected a few times. Its antigen is undetermined. The sequence was obtained from a young man in good health. This chain joins TRBV6-1 and TRBJ2-7; D gene unclear. The sample was memory CD4+ T cells sorted from blood. Noted subset: CD45RA-negative fraction. DNA of the CDR3: TGTGCCAGCAGTGAACGACCGTGGGGGCAGTACTTC. As protein: CASSERPWGQYF.